The 29 T cell receptor beta chains listed next were all sequenced from one sample in a study of blood T cell repertoires in COVID-19. Measured with immunoSEQ multiplex PCR; TCRdb has only the in-frame clones, and not every one. The sample carries tens of thousands of clones, 75% to 85% recorded once. Material for sequencing was peripheral blood. The receptors were gathered from a human donor with acute or convalescent COVID-19. The donor label of this sample is uncertain.

The gene calls are TRBV7-2 and TRBJ2-3; TRBD2 matches at 7 bases. The V and J ends lost 3 bases and 4 bases, in that order; junction bases with no gene match: 7. The CDR3 has 15 amino acids. Germline CDR1 reads SGHTA; CDR2 reads FQGNSA. CDR3 loop: CASSFRDYMADTQYF. CDR3 DNA sequence: TGTGCCAGCAGCTTCCGGGACTATATGGCAGATACGCAGTATTTT. The full variable domain, completed using reference TRBV7-2 and TRBJ2-3, is GAGVSQSPSNKVTEKGKDVELRCDPISGHTALYWYRQSLGQGLEFLIYFQGNSAPDKSGLPSDRFSAERTGGSVSTLTIQRTQQEDSAVYLCASSFRDYMADTQYFGPGTRLTVL.

This clone was detected only once. The chain carries TRBV6-2 or TRBV6-3 and TRBJ2-2; D perhaps matches TRBD2 (5 bases). V gave up 2 bases and J gave up 5 bases, with 9 bases separating them. This CDR3 is built from 14 residues. Germline CDR1 and CDR2: MNHEY and SVGEGT. The CDR3 spells CASSYQRGTGELFF. CDR3 sequence (DNA): TGTGCCAGCAGTTACCAACGCGGGACCGGGGAGCTGTTTTTT.

The chain uses TRBV5-1 and TRBJ2-3; 10 nucleotides match TRBD1. CDR1 SGHRS and CDR2 YFSETQ come from the germline V gene. The CDR3 runs 15 residues. Losses at the gene ends were 4 bases for V and 4 bases for J; bases not matched to a gene: 6. CDR3 sequence reads: CASSERTGGPDTQYF. For the CDR3, the DNA is TGCGCCAGCAGCGAGAGGACAGGGGGTCCAGATACGCAGTATTTT.

J is TRBJ2-5 and V is TRBV7-6; 7 positions match TRBD2. V lost 5 bases and J lost 4; bases outside the gene matches: 13. CDR3 length equals 16 residues. Germline CDR1 and CDR2: SGHVS and FNYEAQ. This CDR3 reads CASSPHTGEGRETQYF. DNA for the CDR3: TGTGCCAGCAGCCCCCATACTGGGGAGGGGCGAGAGACCCAGTACTTC. Full variable domain (outside the CDR3, taken from reference TRBV7-6 and TRBJ2-5): GAGVSQSPRYKVTKRGQDVALRCDPISGHVSLYWYRQALGQGPEFLTYFNYEAQQDKSGLPNDRFSAERPEGSISTLTIQRTEQRDSAMYRCASSPHTGEGRETQYFGPGTRLLVL.

In this sample, this clone turned up once. The rearrangement joins TRBV18 to TRBJ1-1; TRBD1 agrees at 9 bases. J gave up 11 bases and V 3 bases, and 7 bases lay outside the gene matches. The CDR3 is 13 amino acids. The V gene's germline CDR1 is KGHSH and CDR2 LQKENI. The chain's CDR3 is CASSPAGQGRAFF. Written as DNA, the CDR3 is TGTGCCAGCTCACCCGCAGGACAGGGGCGCGCTTTCTTT.

The rearrangement uses TRBV27 and TRBJ1-1; D is possibly TRBD1 (5 bases). V was clipped by 8 bases and J by 0 bases, with 19 bases between them. This CDR3 is built from 16 residues. CDR1 MNHEY and CDR2 SMNVEV come from the germline V gene (reference sequence). The chain's CDR3 is CASSGPGFGMNTEAFF. CDR3 DNA: TGTGCCAGCTCCGGTCCAGGGTTTGGCATGAACACTGAAGCTTTCTTT.

This rearrangement joins TRBV21-1 to TRBJ1-1; the D call in the table, TRBD1, was not verified against the DNA. TRBV21-1 is a known pseudogene. The CDR3 loop spans 18 amino acids. The CDR3 spells CASSRMKDRAPLNTEAFF. The CDR3 DNA reads as TGTGCCAGCAGCCGGATGAAGGACAGGGCCCCCTTGAACACTGAAGCTTTCTTT.

The V gene is TRBV15, the J gene TRBJ1-4, with 10 bases that match TRBD1. Germline lookup yields CDR1 LNHNV and CDR2 YYDKDF (reference sequence). CDR3 length: 15 residues. After removal of 6 bases from V and 5 bases from J, the junction contained 6 bases not matched to a gene. The CDR3 bases are TGTGCCACCAGACAGACAGGGGGCGGGAATGAAAAACTGTTTTTT. The encoded protein is CATRQTGGGNEKLFF.

The CDR3 nucleotides are TGTGCCAGCAGGAGTCCCGCCCTTCATGGCTACACCTTC. Protein product: CASRSPALHGYTF. The chain couples TRBV6-5 to TRBJ1-2; D is unclear. Per germline, CDR1 MNHEY and CDR2 SVGAGI. Trimming shortened V by 6 bases and J by 6 bases, and 14 bases separated the two germline ends. This CDR3 has 13 amino acids.

This chain joins TRBV11-2 and TRBJ2-1, with TRBD2 matching 9 bases. This CDR3 is 17 amino acids long. The trim removed 5 bases at V and 4 bases at J, leaving 12 bases unmatched. Germline V gene data show CDR1 as SGHAT and CDR2 as FQNNGV. CDR3 residues: CASSQQGGRATYNEQFF. The CDR3 nucleotides read TGTGCCAGCAGCCAACAGGGCGGGAGGGCCACGTACAATGAGCAGTTCTTC.

The rearrangement links TRBV6-5 to TRBJ1-3; 7 positions agree with TRBD1. Germline V gene lookup returns CDR1 MNHEY and CDR2 SVGAGI. The CDR3 consists of 16 residues. Losses at the gene ends were 0 bases for V and 4 bases for J; bases not matched to a gene: 6. The CDR3 nucleotides read TGTGCCAGCAGTTACTCGATGACAGGGCGGGGAAACACCATATATTTT. Amino acids: CASSYSMTGRGNTIYF.

The chain links TRBV13 to TRBJ2-7, with D possibly being TRBD1 (6 bases). The CDR3 contains 13 residues. In germline, CDR1 is PRHDT, CDR2 FYEKMQ (reference sequence). The V end was cut by 5 bases, the J end by 7 bases, with 15 bases between. The CDR3 sequence is CASSPGQRGEQYF. As DNA, the CDR3 is TGTGCCAGCAGCCCGGGCCAAAGGGGGGAGCAGTACTTC.

The V gene is TRBV6-1, the J gene TRBJ1-2; D unresolved. Trimming left V 2 bases short and J 5 bases short, with 18 bases between. Germline CDR1 MNHNS, CDR2 SASEGT. The CDR3 contains 16 residues. The CDR3 DNA sequence: TGTGCCAGCAGTGAAAGGGAGTCACCCGGCCCTTATGGCTACACCTTC. Protein: CASSERESPGPYGYTF.

The chain uses TRBV7-6 and TRBJ2-5, with D unresolved. Trimming took 8 bases from V and 2 from J, leaving 6 bases between them. Germline V lookup: CDR1 SGHVS, CDR2 FNYEAQ. The CDR3 extends over 11 amino acids. The CDR3 bases are TGTGCCAGCGGGCCACAAGAGACCCAGTACTTC. Amino acids: CASGPQETQYF.

This clone was counted once. J is TRBJ1-2 and V is TRBV2; tentative D call: TRBD1 (5 bases). Germline values: CDR1 SNHLY, CDR2 FYNNEI. Trimming shortened V by 4 bases and J by 2 bases, and 11 bases separated the two germline ends. CDR3 length: 14 residues. CDR3 protein: CASSAGRTNYGYTF. The CDR3 coding sequence is TGTGCCAGCAGTGCCGGACGGACAAACTATGGCTACACCTTC.

The genes are TRBV7-2 and TRBJ1-3; TRBD1 agrees at 7 bases. CDR1 SGHTA and CDR2 FQGNSA come from the germline V gene. The length of the CDR3 is 16 residues. Trimming at V came to 5 bases and at J to 3 bases, leaving 10 bases not matched to a gene. CDR3 amino acids: CASSPRATGYGNTIYF. DNA for the CDR3: TGTGCCAGCAGCCCCAGAGCGACAGGGTATGGAAACACCATATATTTT.

This clone was seen a handful of times. This sequence joins TRBV18 and TRBJ1-4, with 10 positions matching TRBD1. Losses at the gene ends were 0 bases for V and 8 bases for J; bases not matched to a gene: 6. The CDR3 is 16 amino acids. Germline V gene lookup returns CDR1 KGHSH and CDR2 LQKENI. The CDR3 DNA follows: TGTGCCAGCTCACCACCGGGACAGGGGCAAAGCGAAAAACTGTTTTTT. This gives the protein CASSPPGQGQSEKLFF.

The V call is TRBV19, the J call TRBJ1-2; no firm D call. Germline CDR1 reads LNHDA; CDR2 reads SQIVND (reference sequence). This CDR3 contains 14 residues. Trimming removed 7 bases at V and 2 bases at J, with 14 bases between. As DNA, the CDR3 is TGTGCCAGTATCTCGGGGTCGCCAAACTATGGCTACACCTTC. This sequence encodes CASISGSPNYGYTF. Variable domain in full (rest from reference TRBV19 and TRBJ1-2): DGGITQSPKYLFRKEGQNVTLSCEQNLNHDAMYWYRQDPGQGLRLIYYSQIVNDFQKGDIAEGYSVSREKKESFPLTVTSAQKNPTAFYLCASISGSPNYGYTFGSGTRLTVV.

The chain uses TRBV28 and TRBJ1-2; maybe TRBD1 (6 bases). CDR1 is MDHEN and CDR2 is SYDVKM in the germline V gene. The CDR3 is 13 amino acids. With 6 bases removed from V and 8 bases from J, the gap between germline ends came to 16 bases. The CDR3 here is CASSILQGDGYTF. CDR3 sequence (DNA): TGTGCCAGCAGCATACTACAGGGTGACGGCTACACCTTC.

The rearrangement links TRBV19 to TRBJ2-3, with TRBD1 identical over 10 bases. Germline values: CDR1 LNHDA, CDR2 SQIVND (reference sequence). CDR3 length equals 14 residues. The trim removed 9 bases at V and 2 bases at J, leaving 5 bases unmatched. CDR3 sequence: CASWDRGLTDTQYF. The CDR3 DNA reads as TGTGCCAGCTGGGACAGGGGCCTCACAGATACGCAGTATTTT.

V usage is TRBV5-4 and J usage is TRBJ2-1, with 8 bases that match TRBD2. Trimming at V came to 4 bases and at J to 6 bases, leaving 9 bases not matched to a gene. CDR1 is SGHNT and CDR2 is YYREEE in the germline V gene (reference sequence). This CDR3 comprises 15 residues. The CDR3 bases are TGTGCCAGCAGCCCGGAGGGGACTAGAGTCAATGAGCAGTTCTTC. Amino acid sequence: CASSPEGTRVNEQFF.

The V call is TRBV27, the J call TRBJ2-1; 9 bases are shared with TRBD2. The CDR3 has 12 amino acids. After removal of 4 bases from V and 14 bases from J, the junction contained 6 bases not matched to a gene. The germline gives CDR1 MNHEY, CDR2 SMNVEV (reference sequence). CDR3 nucleotides: TGTGCCAGCAGTTCCTCTAGCGGGACCAAGTTCTTC. It is translated as CASSSSSGTKFF.

The chain combines TRBV5-1 with TRBJ2-7, with 7 nucleotides matching TRBD2. The CDR3 runs to 13 residues. Germline values: CDR1 SGHRS, CDR2 YFSETQ. V lost 0 bases, J lost 6 bases, and 3 bases stayed unmatched. In nucleotides, the CDR3 is TGCGCCAGCAGCTTGGACCCGGGGGGCGAGCAGTACTTC. Encoded protein: CASSLDPGGEQYF.

The V gene is TRBV7-9, the J gene TRBJ1-6, with D unresolved. Looked up from germline, CDR1 is SEHNR and CDR2 is FQNEAQ (reference sequence). The CDR3 is 15 amino acids. V was shortened by 0 bases and J by 6 bases, with 9 bases between the two germline ends. The CDR3 sequence is CASSLAPTGNSPLHF. For the CDR3, the DNA is TGTGCCAGCAGCTTAGCGCCTACTGGTAATTCACCCCTCCACTTT.

The V and J genes are TRBV6-2 or TRBV6-3 and TRBJ2-1; TRBD1 matches 7 bases. Trimming at V came to 5 bases and at J to 5 bases, leaving 6 bases not matched to a gene. CDR3 size: 14 residues. Per the germline V gene, CDR1 is MNHEY and CDR2 is SVGEGT. As DNA, the CDR3 is TGTGCCAGCAGTGACCCGGGACAGCACAATGAGCAGTTCTTC. The encoded protein is CASSDPGQHNEQFF.

In this sample, this clone turned up once. The V call is TRBV6-5, the J call TRBJ2-2; the D gene is possibly TRBD1 (6 bases). The V gene's germline CDR1 is MNHEY and CDR2 SVGAGI. Trimming shortened V by 7 bases and J by 6 bases, and 15 bases separated the two germline ends. This CDR3 comprises 14 residues. The CDR3 nucleotides are TGTGCCAGCAATATAAACCGACAGGCCGGGGAGCTGTTTTTT. This gives the protein CASNINRQAGELFF.

The gene calls are TRBV10-3 and TRBJ2-7; TRBD2 aligns across 7 bases. The trim removed 11 bases at V and 5 bases at J, leaving 12 bases unmatched. This CDR3 is 13 amino acids long. CDR1 and CDR2 (germline): ENHRY, SYGVKD. This CDR3 reads CAASEAGVDEQYF. As DNA, the CDR3 is TGTGCCGCGTCGGAGGCGGGAGTAGACGAGCAGTACTTC.

This clone has a single count. The CDR3 DNA reads TGTGCCAGCAGCCAGTTCGGGGGAAAACTGTTTTTT. Translated: CASSQFGGKLFF. V is TRBV14 and J is TRBJ1-4; possibly TRBD1 for D (5 bases). CDR3 length: 12 residues. V was pared by 3 bases and J by 10 bases, with 9 bases between. Germline CDR1 and CDR2: SGHDN and FVKESK.

A remark on this clone: The sample holds other DNA sequences that translate to the same CDR3. The chain joins TRBV29-1 to TRBJ1-3; 7 positions agree with TRBD1. From germline, CDR1 is SQVTM and CDR2 ANQGSEA. V gave up 6 bases and J gave up 0 bases; unmatched junction bases: 5. This CDR3 is 14 amino acids long. CDR3 residues: CSVRDSLSGNTIYF. As DNA, the CDR3 is TGCAGCGTAAGGGACAGCCTCTCTGGAAACACCATATATTTT.